Below are 26 T cell receptor beta chains sequenced from a single sample in a study of T cell responses to AZD1222 COVID-19 vaccine. Measured with immunoSEQ multiplex PCR; TCRdb has only the in-frame clones, and not every one. The table includes about 200,000 clones, around 88% detected once. Here the sequenced sample was peripheral blood, taken on day 0 of AZD1222 vaccination. The receptors originated from an adult in good health.

The CDR3 DNA is TGTGCCAGCAGCTTTTTACAGGGGACTGGAAACACCATATATTTT. Its protein is CASSFLQGTGNTIYF. V gene TRBV7-2 combines with J gene TRBJ1-3; 7 bases match TRBD1. Germline V gene data show CDR1 as SGHTA and CDR2 as FQGNSA. CDR3 size: 15 residues. The V gene end was trimmed by 3 bases and the J gene end by 2 bases; junction bases not matched to a gene: 4.

The CDR3 nucleotides are TGTGCCAGCAGCCAAGATAGGACTGAAGCTTTCTTT. This gives the protein CASSQDRTEAFF. The rearrangement links TRBV4-2 to TRBJ1-1; no clear D gene. V was trimmed by 0 bases and J by 5 bases, leaving 4 bases between them. CDR1 and CDR2 (germline): LGHNA, YNFKEQ. The length of the CDR3 is 12 residues.

In DNA form, the CDR3 reads TGTGCCAGCAGTACCTCCCCTCGAAGCGACTATGGCTACACCTTC. This translates into CASSTSPRSDYGYTF. The chain is built from TRBV6-6 and TRBJ1-2; the D is unclear. The CDR3 totals 15 residues. Germline values: CDR1 MNHNY, CDR2 SVGAGI (reference sequence). V was cut by 5 bases and J by 3 bases, with 16 bases left in between.

The chain uses TRBV9 and TRBJ2-3; D is possibly TRBD1 or TRBD2 (6 bases each). Germline V gene data show CDR1 as SGDLS and CDR2 as YYNGEE. CDR3 length: 15 residues. V lost 0 bases and J lost 4, with 12 bases in between. This chain's CDR3 is CASSVDGGLADTQYF. CDR3 DNA sequence: TGTGCCAGCAGCGTAGATGGGGGGCTCGCAGATACGCAGTATTTT.

In nucleotides, the CDR3 is TGTGCCAGCAGTCCGGAGCGGGGTTGGGGCTACACCTTC. Protein product: CASSPERGWGYTF. The chain is built from TRBV12-3 or TRBV12-4 and TRBJ1-2; D call uncertain. V dropped 5 bases and J dropped 8 bases, with 15 bases sitting between them. This CDR3 is 13 amino acids long.

The chain uses TRBV20-1 and TRBJ2-7; D unresolved. V was trimmed by 1 base and J by 7 bases, leaving 8 bases between them. The CDR3 contains 11 residues. The germline CDR1 and CDR2 sequences are DFQATT and SNEGSKA (reference sequence). The CDR3 sequence is CSARGTSEQYF. DNA of the CDR3: TGCAGTGCTAGAGGGACGTCAGAGCAGTACTTC.

This clone was counted once. The V and J genes are TRBV7-8 and TRBJ2-1; the match to TRBD1 covers 8 bases. The length of the CDR3 is 15 residues. From germline, CDR1 is SGHVS and CDR2 FQNEAQ. V lost 5 bases to trimming and J lost 1 base; unmatched junction nucleotides: 4. The CDR3 is CASSTRTGSYNEQFF. As DNA, the CDR3 is TGTGCCAGCAGCACCCGGACAGGGTCCTACAATGAGCAGTTCTTC.

The chain links TRBV2 to TRBJ2-7; D is unresolved. The germline V and J ends were trimmed by 6 bases and 6 bases, with 15 bases remaining between them. The CDR3 spans 13 residues. Germline lookup yields CDR1 SNHLY and CDR2 FYNNEI. The DNA for the CDR3 is TGTGCCAGCAGCAGTCTCCCCCTCTCCGAGCAGTACTTC. Translating gives CASSSLPLSEQYF.

This chain connects TRBV7-8 to TRBJ2-5; weak D call: TRBD2 (7 bases). Germline assignment: CDR1 SGHVS and CDR2 FQNEAQ. The length of the CDR3 is 14 residues. V was trimmed by 0 bases and J by 5 bases, leaving 10 bases between them. CDR3 bases: TGTGCCAGCAGCTTAGCGGGGGGGCCGGAGACCCAGTACTTC. It is translated as CASSLAGGPETQYF.

This chain connects TRBV5-1 to TRBJ1-1; D unresolved. With 0 bases removed from V and 4 bases from J, the gap between germline ends came to 7 bases. Germline values: CDR1 SGHRS, CDR2 YFSETQ. This CDR3 comprises 13 residues. CDR3 nucleotides: TGCGCCAGCAGCTTGGCCCAGGCCACTGAAGCTTTCTTT. Its protein product is CASSLAQATEAFF.

The chain combines TRBV19 with TRBJ1-6; 7 nucleotides line up with TRBD1. This CDR3 has 15 amino acids. Germline assignment: CDR1 LNHDA and CDR2 SQIVND (reference sequence). The junction had 11 bases not matched to a gene; V was cut back by 6 bases and J by 9 bases. The chain's CDR3 is CASSVQDRVGSPLHF. DNA for the CDR3: TGTGCCAGTAGCGTCCAAGACAGGGTGGGTTCACCCCTCCACTTT.

The rearrangement joins TRBV2 to TRBJ2-1, with 9 bases identical to TRBD1. The germline CDR1 and CDR2 sequences are SNHLY and FYNNEI. This CDR3 has 19 amino acids. Losses at the gene ends were 6 bases for V and 6 bases for J; bases not matched to a gene: 21. The chain's CDR3 is CASSAGQGGNRASPNEQFF. The CDR3 coding sequence is TGTGCCAGCAGCGCGGGACAGGGCGGCAACCGGGCATCCCCCAATGAGCAGTTCTTC.

J is TRBJ1-6 and V is TRBV10-3; TRBD1 might be the D (5 bases). V was cut by 3 bases and J by 0 bases, with 9 bases left in between. The CDR3 is 16 amino acids. Per germline, CDR1 ENHRY and CDR2 SYGVKD. The chain's CDR3 is CAISDPGSSYNSPLHF. For the CDR3, the DNA is TGTGCCATCAGTGATCCAGGGAGCTCCTATAATTCACCCCTCCACTTT.

The V and J genes are TRBV5-1 and TRBJ1-6; 8 bases agree with TRBD1. There are 15 residues in the CDR3. The V segment lost 0 bases and the J segment 7 bases; nucleotides outside the gene matches: 3. Germline CDR1 reads SGHRS; CDR2 reads YFSETQ. The CDR3 coding sequence is TGCGCCAGCAGCTTGGGACAGGGGAACAATTCACCCCTCCACTTT. This sequence encodes CASSLGQGNNSPLHF.

The chain has TRBV3-1 (or the pseudogene TRBV3-2) and TRBJ1-3; D is uncertain. Deletions cut 0 bases from V and 4 bases from J, with 10 bases between. Germline V lookup: CDR1 LGHDT, CDR2 YNNKEL (reference sequence). This CDR3 has 15 amino acids. The CDR3 loop reads CASSQELIAGNTIYF. Here the CDR3 DNA reads TGTGCCAGCAGCCAAGAGTTAATAGCGGGAAACACCATATATTTT.

This clone came up once. This rearrangement joins TRBV7-9 to TRBJ1-4; a weak D match, TRBD1 (5 bases). The V gene's germline CDR1 is SEHNR and CDR2 FQNEAQ (reference sequence). The CDR3 consists of 15 residues. V lost 5 bases and J 7 bases, leaving 17 bases between the germline ends. The CDR3 DNA reads as TGTGCCAGCAGCCCTAGACGGACATCCGGTGAAAAACTGTTTTTT. This translates into CASSPRRTSGEKLFF.

The rearrangement links TRBV18 to TRBJ2-5; D unresolved. Germline V gene sequence: CDR1 KGHSH, CDR2 LQKENI. The CDR3 sequence is 14 residues long. Trimming removed 2 bases at V and 5 bases at J, with 12 bases between. CDR3 DNA: TGTGCCAGCTCACCAGCGGACCTGGGGGAGACCCAGTACTTC. Translation: CASSPADLGETQYF.

The chain links TRBV4-3 to TRBJ1-2, with a possible D match to TRBD1 (6 bases). This CDR3 comprises 15 residues. From germline, CDR1 is LGHNA and CDR2 YSLEER. With 4 bases removed from V and 4 bases from J, the gap between germline ends came to 16 bases. This chain's CDR3 is CASSPGGGLVYGYTF. The CDR3 nucleotides are TGCGCCAGCAGCCCCGGCGGGGGGCTGGTCTATGGCTACACCTTC.

The table lists this clone with a count of one. The J gene is TRBJ2-2, the V gene TRBV30, with TRBD1 matching over 8 bases. The CDR3 has 16 amino acids. Trimming at V came to 1 base and at J to 4 bases, leaving 8 bases not matched to a gene. The V gene's germline CDR1 is GTSNPN and CDR2 SVGIG (reference sequence). CDR3 in DNA: TGTGCCTGGAGTGAAGATCGGACAGGGACCACCGGGGAGCTGTTTTTT. Residues: CAWSEDRTGTTGELFF.

This sequence joins TRBV9 and TRBJ2-2, with D possibly being TRBD1 (6 bases). Germline V gene sequence: CDR1 SGDLS, CDR2 YYNGEE. The germline V and J ends were trimmed by 4 bases and 0 bases, with 25 bases remaining between them. The CDR3 consists of 20 residues. The CDR3 loop is CASSHKKNRVLDPNTGELFF. In DNA form, the CDR3 reads TGTGCCAGCAGCCATAAAAAGAACAGGGTCCTGGACCCGAACACCGGGGAGCTGTTTTTT.

The table lists this clone with a few counts. The chain combines TRBV2 with TRBJ2-5; a weak D match, TRBD2 (6 bases). Germline V gives CDR1 SNHLY, CDR2 FYNNEI. Trimming stripped 8 bases from V and 5 bases from J, with 15 bases between. This CDR3 contains 13 residues. The CDR3 region is CASPPGVGETQYF. CDR3 DNA: TGTGCCAGCCCCCCGGGGGTTGGGGAGACCCAGTACTTC.

The chain recombines TRBV4-1 with TRBJ1-2, with 8 bases aligning to TRBD1. The CDR3 is 15 amino acids. V lost 3 bases to trimming and J lost 6 bases; unmatched junction nucleotides: 9. Germline V gene lookup returns CDR1 MGHRA and CDR2 YSYEKL. The CDR3 nucleotides are TGCGCCAGCAGCCATTTGACAGGGGCCAGGGATGGCTACACCTTC. This sequence encodes CASSHLTGARDGYTF.

This clone came up a few times. Other DNA sequences in this sample translate to the same CDR3. V is TRBV28 and J is TRBJ2-7; no firm D call. Germline CDR1 and CDR2: MDHEN and SYDVKM. The CDR3 runs 11 residues. The V end lost 5 bases, the J end lost 2 bases, and 4 bases lay between the germline ends. DNA of the CDR3: TGTGCCAGCAGTCGTACCTACGAGCAGTACTTC. As protein: CASSRTYEQYF.

The chain is built from TRBV7-2 and TRBJ2-5, with 12 bases lining up with TRBD2. The junction had 6 bases not matched to a gene; V was cut back by 5 bases and J by 5 bases. Germline V gives CDR1 SGHTA, CDR2 FQGNSA. This CDR3 has 15 residues. DNA of the CDR3: TGTGCCAGCAGCCTCCTAGCGGGGGGGCGGGAGACCCAGTACTTC. Translating it yields CASSLLAGGRETQYF.

The CDR3 DNA reads TGTGCCTGGACGAAGGGGCGGATCACAGATACGCAGTATTTT. Translation: CAWTKGRITDTQYF. The chain couples TRBV30 to TRBJ2-3; D may be TRBD1 (5 bases). The ends were cut back, 4 bases at V and 2 bases at J, with 13 bases in the middle. The CDR3 has 14 residues. Germline values: CDR1 GTSNPN, CDR2 SVGIG (reference sequence).

The J gene is TRBJ2-5, the V gene TRBV5-4; D is perhaps TRBD1 (5 bases). There are 14 residues in the CDR3. V dropped 4 bases and J dropped 0 bases, with 10 bases sitting between them. Per the germline V gene, CDR1 is SGHNT and CDR2 is YYREEE (reference sequence). CDR3 coding DNA: TGTGCCAGCAGCCCCAGCAGGGACCAAGAGACCCAGTACTTC. This sequence encodes CASSPSRDQETQYF.